These T cell receptor beta chains were read from a single sample in a study of somatic mutations in cytotoxic T cells in rheumatoid arthritis. Sequenced by immunoSEQ multiplex PCR; TCRdb stores in-frame clones only, minus some. This table holds 15,000 to 20,000 clones, around 79% found once. The sequenced sample consisted of CD8+ T cells sorted from blood. The receptor set was obtained from an adult with rheumatoid arthritis. The CDR3 runs from the conserved cysteine through the conserved F or W. The D gene is left open where the match is weak. The size entry is marked missing in some rows and otherwise reads once, few, many or a size class.

.	TRBJ2-1	TRBD1	TRBV6-1	TGTGCCAGCAGTGCGTTTTCCGGGACAGCTTACAATGAGCAGTTCTTC	CASSAFSGTAYNEQFF
few	TRBJ2-1	TRBD2	TRBV6-1	TGTGCCAGCAGTCCGGGACTAGCGGACAACAATGAGCAGTTCTTC	CASSPGLADNNEQFF
.	TRBJ2-1	.	TRBV4-3	TGCGCCAGCAGCCAAGATTGGTTCAGGCTGGGGAATGAGCAGTTCTTC	CASSQDWFRLGNEQFF
.	TRBJ2-7	.	TRBV7-9	TGTGCCAGCAGCTCTAGGACAGAAGCGAGCTCCTACGAGCAGTACTTC	CASSSRTEASSYEQYF
.	TRBJ1-4	.	TRBV4-1	TGCGCCAGCAGCCCCTACCAAGATATAGTCCTGAAGGTTGAAAAACTGTTTTTT	CASSPYQDIVLKVEKLFF
.	TRBJ1-2	.	TRBV27	TGTGCCAGCAGTTTATACGCGGGACCGCTCTTAGACTACACCTTC	CASSLYAGPLLDYTF
.	TRBJ1-2	.	TRBV9	TGTGCCAGCAGCGGCAACCGGGACGACTATGGCTACACCTTC	CASSGNRDDYGYTF
.	TRBJ2-3	.	TRBV11-2	TGTGCCAGCAGCCTCCACAGGGAGGATACGCAGTATTTT	CASSLHREDTQYF
.	TRBJ2-7	TRBD1	TRBV5-6	TGTGCCAGCAGCCCCACGGGACAGGGACGCTACGAGCAGTACTTC	CASSPTGQGRYEQYF
.	TRBJ2-2	.	TRBV4-2	TGTGCCAGCAGCCAAGAAAATGGGGGCACCGGGGAGCTGTTTTTT	CASSQENGGTGELFF
.	TRBJ1-2	.	TRBV25-1	TGTGCCAGCAGTGACCCACAAGACCACTACACCTTC	CASSDPQDHYTF
few	TRBJ2-7	TRBD2	TRBV19	TGTGCCAGTAGTTGGGGCGGGAGAATCCACGAGCAGTACTTC	CASSWGGRIHEQYF
.	TRBJ2-3	TRBD2	TRBV30	TGTGCCTGGGGGTTTAGCGGGAGTGTTTATGGTACGCAGTATTTT	CAWGFSGSVYGTQYF
once	TRBJ2-2	.	TRBV10-3	TGTGCATTGAGGAGGGAGAACACCGGGGAGCTGTTTTTT	CALRRENTGELFF
.	TRBJ1-2	TRBD1	TRBV5-1	TGCGCCAGCAGCCTTGTGGGGTGGGGGACAGAAGAGTATTATGGCTACACCTTC	CASSLVGWGTEEYYGYTF
once	TRBJ1-4	.	TRBV4-1	TGCGCCAGCAGCCCTGGGACGGCCTACCGACCAACTAATGAAAAACTGTTTTTT	CASSPGTAYRPTNEKLFF
.	TRBJ1-1	.	TRBV6-1	TGTGCCAGCAGTGAAGGGCCAGGGGCGAACACTGAAGCTTTCTTT	CASSEGPGANTEAFF
.	TRBJ1-3	TRBD1	TRBV9	TGTGCCAGCAGCGGGGGGACAGCTGACTCTGGAAACACCATATATTTT	CASSGGTADSGNTIYF
.	TRBJ2-2	.	TRBV11-2	TGTGCCAGCAGCTTAGTAGGGAACACCGGGGAGCTGTTTTTT	CASSLVGNTGELFF
.	TRBJ2-1	.	TRBV4-3	TGCGCCAGCAGCCACCTCCCGGGCAATGAGCAGTTCTTC	CASSHLPGNEQFF
.	TRBJ2-7	.	TRBV11-2	TGTGCCAGCAGCCCCTCCTCCGAGCAGTACTTC	CASSPSSEQYF
.	TRBJ1-1	TRBD1	TRBV7-6	TGTGCCAGCAGCATTACAGGGGGCGCGGGCACTGAAGCTTTCTTT	CASSITGGAGTEAFF
.	TRBJ2-4	TRBD2	TRBV10-3	TGTGCCATCAGGGCGACTAGCGGGAGGGCCCTCCCATCCTTC	CAIRATSGRALPSF
.	TRBJ2-1	TRBD2	TRBV9	TGTGCCAGCAGCGCGGCACACCCTCCGGGACTAGCGGGGAATGAGCAGTTCTTC	CASSAAHPPGLAGNEQFF
.	TRBJ2-1	.	TRBV7-9	TGTGCCAGCAGCTTAGATCCGGGCATGGACAATGAGCAGTTCTTC	CASSLDPGMDNEQFF
.	TRBJ1-3	.	TRBV5-4	TGTGCCAGCAGCTTGGTACCGGACTCTGGAAACACCATATATTTT	CASSLVPDSGNTIYF
.	TRBJ1-5	TRBD1	TRBV6-5	TGTGCCAGTCAAAGGACAGGGTATAGCAATCAGCCCCAGCATTTT	CASQRTGYSNQPQHF
.	TRBJ1-2	.	TRBV13	TGTGCCAGCAGTCTTAGTCTAGAAGGGGCCCATGGCTACACCTTC	CASSLSLEGAHGYTF
.	TRBJ2-7	.	TRBV7-2	TGTGCCAGCAGCGCATACCCAACAGGGCAAAGGGAGCAGTACTTC	CASSAYPTGQREQYF
.	TRBJ1-2	TRBD1	TRBV9	TGTGCCAGCAGCGTAGCAGGGGGCGACTACACCTTC	CASSVAGGDYTF
.	TRBJ2-3	TRBD2	TRBV5-1	TGCGCCAGCAGCCAAACTAGCGGGGGCTACCCTTCCCCAGATACGCAGTATTTT	CASSQTSGGYPSPDTQYF
.	TRBJ1-6	.	TRBV4-1	TGCGCCAGCAGCCAAGAGACATGGTGGAATTCACCCCTCCACTTT	CASSQETWWNSPLHF